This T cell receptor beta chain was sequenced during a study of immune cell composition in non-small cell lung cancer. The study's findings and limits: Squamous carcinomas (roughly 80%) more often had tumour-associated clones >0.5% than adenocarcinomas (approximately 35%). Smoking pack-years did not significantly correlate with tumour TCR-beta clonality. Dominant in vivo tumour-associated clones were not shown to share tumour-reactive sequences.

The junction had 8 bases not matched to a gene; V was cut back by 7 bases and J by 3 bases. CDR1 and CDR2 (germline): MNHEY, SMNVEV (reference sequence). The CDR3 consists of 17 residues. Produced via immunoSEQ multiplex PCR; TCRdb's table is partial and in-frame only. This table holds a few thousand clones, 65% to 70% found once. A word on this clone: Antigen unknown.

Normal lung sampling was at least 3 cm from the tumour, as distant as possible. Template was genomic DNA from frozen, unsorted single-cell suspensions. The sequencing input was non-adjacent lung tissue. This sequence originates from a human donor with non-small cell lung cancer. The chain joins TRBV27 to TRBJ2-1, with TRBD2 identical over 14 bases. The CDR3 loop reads CASTRTGLAGGYNEQFF. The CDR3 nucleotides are TGTGCCAGCACCCGAACCGGACTAGCGGGGGGCTACAATGAGCAGTTCTTC.